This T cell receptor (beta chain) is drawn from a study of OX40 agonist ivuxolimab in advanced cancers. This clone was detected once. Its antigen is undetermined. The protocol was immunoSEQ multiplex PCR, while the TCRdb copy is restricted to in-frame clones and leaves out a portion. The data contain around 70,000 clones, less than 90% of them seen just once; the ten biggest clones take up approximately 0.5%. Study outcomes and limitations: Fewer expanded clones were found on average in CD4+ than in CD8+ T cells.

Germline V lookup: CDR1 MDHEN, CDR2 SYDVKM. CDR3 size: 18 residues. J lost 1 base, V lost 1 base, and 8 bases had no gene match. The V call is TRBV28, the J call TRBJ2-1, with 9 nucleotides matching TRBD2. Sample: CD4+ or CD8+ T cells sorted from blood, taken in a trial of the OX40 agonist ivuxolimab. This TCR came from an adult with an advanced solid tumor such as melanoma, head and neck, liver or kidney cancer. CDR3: CASSLSGASGNSYNEQFF. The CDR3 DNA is TGTGCCAGCAGTTTATCAGGGGCTAGCGGGAATTCCTACAATGAGCAGTTCTTC. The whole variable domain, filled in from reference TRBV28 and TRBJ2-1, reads DVKVTQSSRYLVKRTGEKVFLECVQDMDHENMFWYRQDPGLGLRLIYFSYDVKMKEKGDIPEGYSVSREKKERFSLILESASTNQTSMYLCASSLSGASGNSYNEQFFGPGTRLTVL.